The sequence of this T cell receptor beta chain was determined in a study of OX40 agonist ivuxolimab in advanced cancers. About the full investigation: The costimulatory receptor OX40 (CD134) was targeted by ivuxolimab, a fully human IgG2 agonistic monoclonal antibody. Prior anti-PD-1, anti-PD-L1 or anti-CTLA-4 therapy was permitted, and about 40% of dose-escalation patients had received checkpoint inhibitors. Partial responses occurred in three dose-escalation patients: two with cutaneous melanoma and one with hepatocellular carcinoma. Peripheral TCRbeta sequencing aimed to test whether ivuxolimab altered TCR sequence diversity and caused clonal T-cell expansion. Of the roughly 52 dose-escalation patients, hepatocellular carcinoma was present in around 20, melanoma in around 15, renal cell carcinoma in 9 and head and neck cancer in 9. The paper covers the monotherapy dose-escalation part of the phase I ivuxolimab trial, which included N ≈ 50 patients. The dose-escalation cohort was 80% to 90% male with a mean age of approximately 60 years, ranging from roughly 23 to 90. Intravenous ivuxolimab was administered to patients every 2 weeks at six dose levels: 0.01, 0.1, 0.3, 1.5, 3 and 10 mg/kg.

Findings and caveats that apply to the study as a whole: At doses of 0.1 to 3.0 mg/kg, clonal expansion of both CD4+ and CD8+ T cells in blood was seen between baseline and week 6. In the 0.1-3.0 mg/kg groups, partial responders had among the lowest normalized peripheral clonal expansion, particularly in CD8+ T cells. Low levels of normalized T-cell clonal expansion were also seen in some patients who did not respond. The antigen specificity of the clonally expanded peripheral T cells was not determined. After ivuxolimab, more expanded clones were found on average in CD8+ T cells than in CD4+ T cells.

A remark on this clone: Its cognate antigen has yet to be identified. Base quality data are lacking; no much larger clone is found one base away.

The trial excluded patients who had a history of autoimmune disease or who were on systemic immunosuppression. Peripheral blood for TCR sequencing was collected from all dose cohorts at baseline, on cycle 4 day 1, and on cycle 7 day 1. The samples were taken from a phase I, first-in-human, multicenter, open-label dose-escalation trial of ivuxolimab. Adults with locally advanced or metastatic head and neck squamous cell, hepatocellular, melanoma or renal cell carcinoma were enrolled in the trial. Before TCR sequencing, CD4+ T cells and CD8+ T cells were sorted from peripheral blood as separate populations. Genomic DNA was isolated from the sorted cells so that the TCRbeta CDR3 region could be sequenced. The immunoSEQ Assay was used for sequencing of TCRbeta CDR3 regions. Entries here come from immuneACCESS through TCRdb and include only in-frame sequences with V and J called. Some clones fail to appear in such tables; in the studies checked, an unresolved V gene covers under half of the shortfall, and the cause of the remainder is unknown. The sample records under 150,000 clones, around 93% of which are singletons. The ten largest clones represent roughly 1% of the sample.

The receptor's source is an adult with an advanced solid tumor such as melanoma, head and neck, liver or kidney cancer. This specimen consisted of CD4+ or CD8+ T cells sorted from blood, obtained in a trial of the OX40 agonist ivuxolimab.

Here is the DNA: TGTGCCAGCAGCTTCGACTGGGAAGGAAACACCATATATTTT. It codes for CASSFDWEGNTIYF. The rearrangement combines TRBV7-9 with TRBJ1-3; too little of a D gene remains to name it. V lost 3 bases and J lost 4 bases; the stretch between them is 10 bases long. The germline V gene (reference sequence) provides CDR1 SEHNR and CDR2 FQNEAQ. The CDR3 covers 14 residues, taking in both the cysteine and the phenylalanine. CDR3 DNA only is kept here, 42 bases in frame from base 1.